This T cell receptor beta chain was profiled in a study of cytomegalovirus exposure and HLA in healthy donors. With 60 Vbeta and 13 Jbeta primers, the PCR was carried out. Assay used: immunoSEQ multiplex PCR; TCRdb lists only in-frame clones, some missing. The sample has roughly 140,000 clones; 79% are singletons. This CDR3 spans 12 amino acids. The germline CDR1 and CDR2 sequences are MNHNS and SASEGT. V shed 5 bases and J shed 6 bases, with 10 bases lying between them. This clonotype was obtained from a woman aged 40-49 years in good health and CMV-seropositive. The V gene is TRBV6-1, the J gene TRBJ1-2, with D unclear. Sequencing input: PBMCs. The CDR3 region is CASSKPPDGYTF. As DNA, the CDR3 is TGTGCCAGCAGTAAACCCCCAGATGGCTACACCTTC.